This T cell receptor (beta chain) was obtained from a study of cytomegalovirus exposure and HLA in healthy donors. It was with 60 Vbeta and 13 Jbeta primers that the PCR ran. Method: immunoSEQ multiplex PCR; TCRdb's copy keeps in-frame clones and lacks some. Of about 160,000 clones detected, roughly 84% appear once; the ten largest clones hold 0.95% to 1.3%. The CDR3 length is 14 residues. The V and J ends lost 1 base and 8 bases respectively, with 11 bases between them. Per the germline V gene, CDR1 is SGHAT and CDR2 is FQNNGV. This chain links TRBV11-2 with TRBJ2-2, with no clear D. The sequence came from a man aged 25-45 years in good health and CMV-seronegative. Input material: PBMCs. CDR3: CASSLAPGSGELFF. The CDR3 DNA follows: TGTGCCAGCAGCTTAGCACCCGGGTCTGGGGAGCTGTTTTTT.